Listed here are 30 T cell receptor delta chains from one sample, sequenced in a study of γδ T cells in repeated Plasmodium falciparum infection. TCRdb processed the multiplex PCR reads again with the CATT caller. The table lists about 57,000 delta-chain clones, approximately 1.5% of them singletons, with over 12% in the top ten. Flow sorting of PBMC yielded separate Vgamma9/Vdelta2+ and Vdelta2-negative gammadelta T cell populations for bulk repertoire analysis. The sequencing input was gamma-delta T cells from blood. Receptors originate from a pool of human donors (malaria-infected and uninfected, not separated).

This clone was found many times. This DNA translates differently at residue 20 from the TCRdb protein, which is that of a much larger clone; a read error is likely, and the protein shown is the DNA's own translation. The DNA for the CDR3 is TGTGCTCTTGGGGAACCTTCCTACGGTCTACTGGGGGGTATTTGCTACACCGATAAACCCATCTTT. Its translation: CALGEPSYGLLGGICYTDKPIF. The rearrangement uses TRDV1 and TRDJ1; tentatively, D is TRDD2 or TRDD3 (8 bases each). Germline V CDR1 and CDR2: TSWWSYY, QGS. CDR3 length: 22 residues.

This clone was found a few times. A read error is the likely source, as a far larger clone sits one nucleotide away. This specimen includes other DNA sequences encoding the same CDR3. V is TRDV1 and J is TRDJ1; 11 bases fit TRDD3. TCRdb records no J gene; here it was assigned by comparing the DNA to germline. The CDR3 has 23 amino acids. Per the germline V gene, CDR1 is TSWWSYY and CDR2 is QGS. CDR3 in amino acids: CALGELEGPVNVLGDKDTDKLIF. In DNA, the CDR3 is TGTGCTCTTGGGGAATTAGAAGGACCCGTGAACGTACTGGGGGATAAAGACACTGATAAACTCATCTTT.

This clone was observed a handful of times. A far larger clone is only one base removed, so a read error is likely. In the same sample, other DNA sequences code for this CDR3. The chain couples TRDV1 to TRDJ1; D possibly matches TRDD2 or TRDD3 (9 bases each). The J gene is absent in TCRdb and was assigned here via DNA matching to germline. This CDR3 comprises 19 residues. CDR1 and CDR2 from the germline V gene are TSWWSYY and QGS. CDR3 region: CALGDPLPTRGYGPDKLIF. The CDR3 bases are TGTGCCCTTGGGGACCCCCTTCCTACTAGGGGATACGGACCCGATAAACTCATCTTT.

This clone occurred many times. TCRdb's protein, taken from a much larger clone, differs from this DNA's translation at residue 16, likely owing to a read error; the protein displayed comes from the DNA. This chain uses TRDV1 with TRDJ1, with 11 bases fitting TRDD3. Germline V lookup: CDR1 TSWWSYY, CDR2 QGS. The V and J ends lost 4 bases and 1 base, in that order; junction bases with no gene match: 23. This CDR3 comprises 22 residues. The CDR3 loop reads CALGAPVGPDWGILTCTDKLIF. CDR3 DNA sequence: TGTGCTCTTGGGGCCCCTGTTGGGCCTGACTGGGGGATATTGACGTGCACCGATAAACTCATCTTT.

This clone was counted many times. For this DNA, TCRdb reports the protein of a much larger clone, which diverges at residue 9, most likely from a read error; the protein presented here is translated directly from the DNA. The V and J genes are TRDV2 and TRDJ1; D not certain. Trimming took off 0 bases at V and 0 bases at J, with 16 bases between the two ends. CDR1 GEAIGNYY and CDR2 EKD come from the germline V gene. This CDR3 spans 17 amino acids. DNA for the CDR3: TGTGCCTGTGACACCGTCTCCGGTAAACGAAACACCGATAAACTCATCTTT. Translating gives CACDTVSGKRNTDKLIF.

There are many counts of this clone. A far larger clone differs by one base, so this is likely a read error. The same CDR3 also results from other DNA sequences found in this sample. This sequence joins TRDV1 and TRDJ1; 8 positions match TRDD3. Germline CDR1 reads TSWWSYY; CDR2 reads QGS. J was trimmed by 2 bases and V by 0 bases; bases with no gene match: 5. The CDR3 loop spans 16 amino acids. As DNA, the CDR3 is TGTGCTCTTGGGGAACTAAGGGATACGGGTACCGATAAACTCATCTTT. Protein product: CALGELRDTGTDKLIF.

This clone was detected many times. A far larger clone is only one base removed, so a read error is likely. Other DNA sequences in this specimen translate into the identical CDR3. The J gene is TRDJ1, the V gene TRDV1, with D unclear. Germline CDR1 reads TSWWSYY; CDR2 reads QGS. The CDR3 runs to 27 residues. V was shortened by 2 bases and J by 0 bases, with 46 bases between the two germline ends. The CDR3 here is CALGEISIFFVRGQTWSGSRHTDKLIF. The CDR3, as DNA: TGTGCTCTTGGGGAAATATCGATCTTCTTCGTTCGTGGTCAGACCTGGTCCGGTTCGAGGCACACCGATAAACTCATCTTT.

This clone was detected only a few times. The protein held in TCRdb is that of a much larger clone and does not match this DNA's translation at residue 11, likely because of a read error; the protein shown is translated from the DNA. The chain recombines TRDV2 with TRDJ1; 10 positions agree with TRDD3. The CDR3 totals 23 residues. Trimming took 0 bases from V and 7 from J; bases not matched to a gene: 31. Germline assignment: CDR1 GEAIGNYY and CDR2 EKD. CDR3 coding DNA: TGTGCCTGTGACACCGCCCCGGCACGTGGAGCGGGGGATACGACCTACCTACCTGGTAAACTCATCTTT. Its translation: CACDTAPARGAGDTTYLPGKLIF.

This clone has more than one count but fewer than ten. The protein recorded in TCRdb matches a much larger clone and deviates from this DNA's translation at residues 17 and 18, suggesting a read error; the protein here is obtained by translating the DNA. CDR3 in amino acids: CALGELSHGFLREPYWEVRRAYTDKLIF. The CDR3 nucleotides are TGTGCTCTTGGGGAACTTAGTCATGGGTTCCTAAGGGAGCCGTACTGGGAGGTACGTAGGGCGTACACCGATAAACTCATCTTT. The rearrangement uses TRDV1 and TRDJ1, with D possibly being TRDD2 or TRDD3 (6 bases each). The V gene lost 0 bases and the J gene lost 0 bases, with 47 bases spanning the gap. CDR1 TSWWSYY and CDR2 QGS come from the germline V gene. The CDR3 runs 28 residues.

A word on this clone: TCRdb assigns this DNA the protein of a much larger clone, which departs from its translation at residue 10; this likely reflects a read error, and the protein shown comes from translating the DNA. The chain uses TRDV1 and TRDJ1, with 9 bases aligning to TRDD3. Germline matching of the DNA provided the J gene here, since TCRdb leaves it blank. Looked up from germline, CDR1 is TSWWSYY and CDR2 is QGS. Unmatched junction bases numbered 20, after V lost 1 base and J lost 2 bases. The CDR3 length is 21 residues. The CDR3: CALGEQLVGGGIQGGTDKLIF. Written as DNA, the CDR3 is TGTGCTCTTGGGGAACAACTTGTCGGCGGGGGGATACAGGGGGGTACCGATAAACTCATCTTT.

About this clone itself: With a far larger clone one base away, a read error is the likely cause. Other nucleotide sequences from this sample produce the same CDR3. The rearrangement joins TRDV1 to TRDJ2; 11 nucleotides align to TRDD3. Germline assignment: CDR1 TSWWSYY and CDR2 QGS. V shed 4 bases and J 5 bases; nucleotides not matched to a gene: 27. CDR3 size: 23 residues. This chain's CDR3 is CALGAFKPTLGDTPPLLTAQLFF. CDR3 coding DNA: TGTGCTCTTGGGGCCTTCAAACCTACCCTGGGGGATACCCCTCCCCTCCTAACAGCACAACTCTTCTTT.

Concerning this clone itself: This is likely an artifact of a read error, given a far larger clone one base away. In the same sample, other DNA sequences code for this CDR3. This sequence joins TRDV1 and TRDJ1, with TRDD2 as a possible D gene (6 bases). The J gene is absent in TCRdb and was assigned here via DNA matching to germline. The CDR3 runs 19 residues. Germline CDR1 TSWWSYY, CDR2 QGS. Written as DNA, the CDR3 is TGTGCTCTTGGATCTTCCTTCCCCGGTCATCCCGCCCACACTGATAAACTCATCTTT. The encoded protein is CALGSSFPGHPAHTDKLIF.

A word on this clone: A read error may be the cause here, since a much bigger clone is one base away. The rearrangement uses TRDV1 and TRDJ1; D perhaps matches TRDD2 (5 bases). The germline V gene has CDR1 TSWWSYY and CDR2 QGS. The CDR3 sequence is 19 residues long. V was cut by 3 bases and J by 0 bases, with 23 bases left in between. In DNA form, the CDR3 reads TGTGCTCTTGGGGATATCGGGCCTTTGTGCTTCCGTGACACCGATAAACTCATCTTT. Translating it yields CALGDIGPLCFRDTDKLIF.

This clone has only a few counts. One base separates it from a far larger clone, so it is likely a read error. Other DNA sequences of this sample code for an identical CDR3. The chain couples TRDV1 to TRDJ1, with TRDD2 matching over 9 bases. TCRdb supplies no J gene; here it was assigned by aligning the nucleotide sequence to germline. Germline V gene sequence: CDR1 TSWWSYY, CDR2 QGS. This CDR3 contains 19 residues. V was pared by 1 base and J by 1 base, with 13 bases of the junction left unmatched. CDR3: CALGERPSYIGGPTDKLIF. CDR3 DNA sequence: TGTGCTCTTGGGGAACGGCCTTCCTACATCGGGGGCCCCACCGATAAACTCATCTTT.

To note about this clone: TCRdb records a much larger clone's protein for this DNA, with a difference at residue 19 that likely arises from a read error; the protein given is the translation of the DNA. The chain is built from TRDV1 and TRDJ1, with 13 bases that match TRDD3. Germline V CDR1 and CDR2: TSWWSYY, QGS. The CDR3 has 22 amino acids. The CDR3 here is CALGELGSSRTGGYVDTDELIF. As DNA, the CDR3 is TGTGCTCTTGGGGAACTGGGATCAAGTCGTACTGGGGGATACGTCGACACCGATGAACTCATCTTT.

This clone was recorded at least ten times. TCRdb attributes to this sequence the protein of a much larger clone, which differs from the DNA translation at residue 6; a read error is likely, and the protein displayed is translated from the DNA. V gene TRDV1 combines with J gene TRDJ1; 10 bases map to TRDD3. The J gene is absent in TCRdb and was assigned here via DNA matching to germline. This CDR3 comprises 17 residues. Germline trimming cut 2 bases from V and 3 bases from J; bases unmatched to any gene: 9. Germline V CDR1 and CDR2: TSWWSYY, QGS. For the CDR3, the DNA is TGTGCTCTTGGGGAAGTTGTGTACTGGGGGATGGCCGATAAACTCATCTTT. Protein: CALGEVVYWGMADKLIF.

The table lists this clone with many counts. TCRdb has a much larger clone's protein, which differs at residue 14 from the translation of this DNA, likely because of a read error; what is shown is the protein translated from the DNA. This chain links TRDV3 with TRDJ1, with 13 bases matching TRDD3. V lost 2 bases and J lost 3; bases outside the gene matches: 18. The germline V gene encodes CDR1 TVYSNPD and CDR2 GDNSRS (reference sequence). The length of the CDR3 is 19 residues. CDR3 in amino acids: CAFAPSYGTGGYVPDKLIF. The CDR3 DNA is TGTGCCTTTGCGCCTTCCTACGGAACTGGGGGATACGTCCCCGATAAACTCATCTTT.

This clone was recorded at least ten times. TCRdb's entry gives the protein of a much larger clone, which mismatches this DNA's translation at residue 6, likely from a read error; the protein reported here is translated from the DNA. The genes are TRDV2 and TRDJ1; 8 bases line up with TRDD3. This CDR3 is built from 22 residues. V lost 0 bases to trimming and J lost 0 bases; unmatched junction nucleotides: 23. CDR1 and CDR2 (germline): GEAIGNYY, EKD. Here the CDR3 reads CACDTGEGSQSTGGAYTDKLIF. The CDR3 nucleotides are TGTGCCTGTGACACCGGCGAAGGAAGTCAGAGTACTGGGGGGGCCTACACCGATAAACTCATCTTT.

Many counts were recorded for this clone. Since a far larger clone is one base different, this is likely a read error. Other DNA sequences from this sample encode an identical CDR3 as well. The J gene is TRDJ1, the V gene TRDV1, with 8 bases that match TRDD3. CDR1 and CDR2 from the germline V gene are TSWWSYY and QGS. V trimming: 3 bases; J trimming: 6 bases; junction bases outside the gene matches: 18. The CDR3 spans 18 residues. This chain's CDR3 is CALGDRDGRGIIGYKLIF. DNA for the CDR3: TGTGCTCTTGGGGACAGGGACGGGAGGGGGATAATCGGGTATAAACTCATCTTT.

In the case of this clone: The protein recorded in TCRdb matches a much larger clone and deviates from this DNA's translation at residue 23, suggesting a read error; the protein here is obtained by translating the DNA. Here the V gene is TRDV2, but the J gene went uncalled; the table calls TRDD3, which could not be checked here. The CDR3 has 24 amino acids. CDR1 is GEAIGNYY, CDR2 EKD, per germline. The CDR3: CACDTGTGPTSSYWGMALGDKLTF. The CDR3 DNA is TGTGCCTGTGACACCGGTACAGGTCCTACCTCTTCGTACTGGGGGATGGCCTTGGGCGATAAACTCACCTTT.

This clone was counted only a few times. This likely traces to a read error, being one base from a far larger clone. Other DNA sequences in this specimen translate into the identical CDR3. CDR3 amino acids: CALGEPGALRSGGSSDKLIF. In nucleotides, the CDR3 is TGCGCTCTTGGGGAACCGGGGGCCCTACGCTCCGGGGGATCAAGCGATAAACTCATCTTT. The chain carries TRDV1 and TRDJ1, with 7 bases fitting TRDD3. The CDR3 loop spans 20 amino acids. Germline CDR1 TSWWSYY, CDR2 QGS.

This clone rates as medium-sized. Other DNA sequences from this sample encode an identical CDR3 as well. The V call is TRDV1, the J call TRDJ1; D perhaps matches TRDD3 (5 bases). The V end lost 6 bases, the J end lost 3 bases, and 8 bases lay between the germline ends. CDR3 length: 12 amino acids. Germline V gene data show CDR1 as TSWWSYY and CDR2 as QGS. CDR3 nucleotide sequence: TGTGCTCTTGGATGGGGTCCCGATAAACTCATCTTT. It encodes CALGWGPDKLIF.

At least ten counts were recorded for this clone. A single base is all that separates this from a far larger clone, so a read error is likely. At the DNA level, this CDR3 is encoded by other sequences in the same sample as well. As DNA, the CDR3 is TGTGCCCTTGGGGAACATATCCCCCCCGGGGCTGTTACCGATAAACTCATCTTT. Translation: CALGEHIPPGAVTDKLIF. The V call is TRDV1, the J call TRDJ1; weak D call: TRDD3 (5 bases). Germline CDR1 reads TSWWSYY; CDR2 reads QGS. CDR3 length: 18 amino acids.

About this clone itself: The protein TCRdb lists belongs to a much larger clone and differs from this DNA's translation at residue 11, which points to a read error; the protein shown is made from the DNA. V and J are TRDV1 and TRDJ1; D possibly matches TRDD2 or TRDD3 (6 bases each). CDR1 TSWWSYY and CDR2 QGS come from the germline V gene. The CDR3 runs to 14 residues. Trimming shortened V by 6 bases and J by 12 bases, and 23 bases separated the two germline ends. CDR3 sequence (DNA): TGTGCTCTTGGAAATCCTACCGTACTGGGTGTAGTCATCTTT. Encoded protein: CALGNPTVLGVVIF.

This clone was counted only a few times. This DNA translates differently at residue 9 from the TCRdb protein, which is that of a much larger clone; a read error is likely, and the protein shown is the DNA's own translation. The rearrangement joins TRDV3 to TRDJ1; tentative D call: TRDD2 (6 bases). Trimming removed 2 bases from V and 1 base from J, with 35 bases in between. Germline assignment: CDR1 TVYSNPD and CDR2 GDNSRS (reference sequence). The CDR3 consists of 21 residues. DNA of the CDR3: TGTGCCTTTGTGGGACCTTCCCCAACCCTCGAATCACCCGGAGCCACCGATAAACTCATCTTT. This codes for CAFVGPSPTLESPGATDKLIF.

This clone was seen a few times. A read error likely explains this, since a far larger clone differs by one base. The sample contains more than one DNA sequence encoding this CDR3. The V gene is TRDV1, the J gene TRDJ1, with 9 bases identical to TRDD3. TCRdb lists no J gene, so it was determined here by aligning the DNA to germline. Germline CDR1 is TSWWSYY and CDR2 is QGS. V lost 3 bases and J lost 2; bases outside the gene matches: 22. CDR3 length: 21 amino acids. This CDR3 is CALGELRPGGLGTLRTDKLIF. For the CDR3, the DNA is TGTGCTCTTGGGGAGCTCCGCCCTGGGGGATTAGGAACTTTACGAACCGATAAACTCATCTTT.

Of note for this clone: The protein TCRdb gives is from a much larger clone and does not agree with this DNA's translation at residue 18, likely a read error; the protein shown here comes from the DNA. V and J are TRDV1 and TRDJ1; 10 bases align to TRDD3. This CDR3 comprises 19 residues. Germline assignment: CDR1 TSWWSYY and CDR2 QGS. CDR3 loop: CALGSPGGYGPPYTDKLTF. Written as DNA, the CDR3 is TGTGCTCTTGGGTCCCCAGGGGGATACGGTCCTCCGTACACCGATAAACTCACCTTT.

This clone was observed a few times. With a far larger clone one base away, a read error is the likely cause. Different DNA sequences within this sample yield the same CDR3. This sequence joins TRDV1 and TRDJ1; D is possibly TRDD2 or TRDD3 (5 bases each). This CDR3 region has 18 residues. Germline CDR1 reads TSWWSYY; CDR2 reads QGS. The CDR3 sequence: CALGDPRPTPLVTGKLIF. Here the CDR3 DNA reads TGTGCTCTCGGGGACCCTAGACCTACACCCCTGGTGACCGGTAAACTCATCTTT.

This clone occurred many times. With only one base between it and a far larger clone, this is likely a read error. The V and J genes are TRDV2 and TRDJ3; D is ambiguous. Trimming shortened V by 3 bases and J by 0 bases, and 65 bases separated the two germline ends. Germline CDR1 is GEAIGNYY and CDR2 is EKD. The CDR3 consists of 35 residues. For the CDR3, the DNA is TGTGCCTGTGACCCCCCGCGGTTGTGCCACGGCAAAGAATACACCTTGGCCAGGATTCTGCGGATTCAATCCATTAGCTCCTGGGACACCCGACAGATGTTTTTC. This encodes CACDPPRLCHGKEYTLARILRIQSISSWDTRQMFF.

This clone has ten or more counts. V gene TRDV1 combines with J gene TRDJ1; 13 positions match TRDD3. V lost 0 bases to trimming and J lost 4 bases; unmatched junction nucleotides: 26. This CDR3 comprises 24 residues. Germline lookup yields CDR1 TSWWSYY and CDR2 QGS. The CDR3 sequence is CALGELRLPSLITGGYGLHDKLIF. CDR3 coding DNA: TGTGCTCTTGGGGAACTCCGCTTGCCTTCCCTAATTACTGGGGGATACGGACTCCACGATAAACTCATCTTT.